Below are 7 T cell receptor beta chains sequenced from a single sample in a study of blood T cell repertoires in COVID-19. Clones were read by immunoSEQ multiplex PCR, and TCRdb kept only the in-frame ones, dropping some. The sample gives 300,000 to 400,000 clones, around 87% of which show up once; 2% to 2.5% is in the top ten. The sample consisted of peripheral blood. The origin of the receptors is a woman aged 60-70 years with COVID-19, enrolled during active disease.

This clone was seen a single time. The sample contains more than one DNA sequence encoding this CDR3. Here the CDR3 reads CASSVAGGSTEAFF. Written as DNA, the CDR3 is TGTGCCAGCAGCGTAGCCGGGGGTTCCACTGAAGCTTTCTTT. The rearrangement uses TRBV9 and TRBJ1-1, with D perhaps TRBD1 (5 bases). The CDR3 sequence is 14 residues long. Germline CDR1 SGDLS, CDR2 YYNGEE. Trimming removed 0 bases at V and 4 bases at J, with 10 bases between.

The CDR3 DNA reads as TGTGCCAGCAGCTTTGAGTACAATGAGCAGTTCTTC. This gives the protein CASSFEYNEQFF. This chain links TRBV7-9 with TRBJ2-1; D is unclear. The length of the CDR3 is 12 residues. V lost 3 bases, J lost 4 bases, and 4 bases lay in between. CDR1 is SEHNR and CDR2 is FQNEAQ in the germline V gene (reference sequence).

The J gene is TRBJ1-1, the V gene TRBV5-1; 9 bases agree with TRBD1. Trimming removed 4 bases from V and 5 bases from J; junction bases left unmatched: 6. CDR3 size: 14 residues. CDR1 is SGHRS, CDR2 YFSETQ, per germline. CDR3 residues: CASSSTGGKTEAFF. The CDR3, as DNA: TGCGCCAGCAGCAGTACAGGGGGCAAGACTGAAGCTTTCTTT.

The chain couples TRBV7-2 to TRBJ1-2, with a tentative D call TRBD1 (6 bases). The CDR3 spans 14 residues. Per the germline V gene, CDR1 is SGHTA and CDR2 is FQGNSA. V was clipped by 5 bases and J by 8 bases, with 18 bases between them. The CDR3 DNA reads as TGTGCCAGCAGCCCCGAGGGGGGGGCGGGAGGCTACACCTTC. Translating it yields CASSPEGGAGGYTF.

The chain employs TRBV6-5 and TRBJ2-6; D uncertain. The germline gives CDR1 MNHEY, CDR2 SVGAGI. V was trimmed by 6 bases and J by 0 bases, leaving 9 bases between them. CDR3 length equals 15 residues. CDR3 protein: CASRVAFSGANVLTF. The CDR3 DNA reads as TGTGCCAGCAGGGTAGCTTTCTCTGGGGCCAACGTCCTGACTTTC.

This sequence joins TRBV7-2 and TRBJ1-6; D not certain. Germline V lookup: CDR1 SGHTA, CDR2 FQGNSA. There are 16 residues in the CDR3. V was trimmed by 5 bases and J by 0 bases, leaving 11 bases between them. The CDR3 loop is CASSPRRDSYNSPLHF. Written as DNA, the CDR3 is TGTGCCAGCAGCCCTCGGAGGGACTCCTATAATTCACCCCTCCACTTT.

CDR3 sequence (DNA): TGTGCCAGCAGTCTACAAGGGGATCTATTTTCGGATGAGCAGTTCTTC. This translates into CASSLQGDLFSDEQFF. The chain is built from TRBV7-8 and TRBJ2-1; a possible D gene is TRBD1 (5 bases). The CDR3 loop spans 16 amino acids. V shed 6 bases and J shed 8 bases, with 23 bases lying between them. The germline V gene encodes CDR1 SGHVS and CDR2 FQNEAQ. The whole variable domain, remainder taken from reference TRBV7-8 and TRBJ2-1, is GAGVSQSPRYKVAKRGQDVALRCDPISGHVSLFWYQQALGQGPEFLTYFQNEAQLDKSGLPSDRFFAERPEGSVSTLKIQRTQQEDSAVYLCASSLQGDLFSDEQFFGPGTRLTVL.